There are a few counts of the clone carrying this TCR beta chain. Its matching antigen is unknown. The data were taken from a study of T-cell memory formation after mild COVID-19. Study background: TCR clusters were mostly donor specific.

TCRdb re-called the 5' RACE reads with MiXCR, one entry per CDR3 protein. Of hundreds of thousands of distinct CDR3 sequences in the sample, more than 20% were seen once. Trimming shortened V by 3 bases and J by 6 bases, and 15 bases separated the two germline ends. CDR3 length equals 15 residues. Study-level points and caveats: Later expanders leaned CD4+, whereas clones that contracted between day 15 and 85 were balanced CD4/CD8. Pre-infection memory held some responding clones, suggesting pre-existing cross-reactive T cells responded. Clones which contracted sat mainly in CM and EM if CD4+, and in EMRA if CD8+.

Material for sequencing was PBMCs or a T cell subset sorted from them (not recorded which). This clonotype was obtained from an adult woman who had mild COVID-19 (a few samples of this study predate the infection). Cell type and time point are not known. The chain couples TRBV12-3 or TRBV12-4 to TRBJ2-1, with D maybe TRBD2 (6 bases). CDR3 sequence (DNA): TGTGCCAGCAGTTTGCTCGTTGGGGGGACCAATGAGCAGTTCTTC. Protein product: CASSLLVGGTNEQFF.